The 11 T cell receptor beta chains presented below share a single source sample, sequenced in a study of blood T cells in healthy people across ages. It was with a sample-barcoded 5' primer and a J-beta primer mix that a second PCR of about 7 to 12 cycles was run. Each CDR3 protein is one row after TCRdb ran MiXCR on the 5' RACE reads. This sample has about a million distinct CDR3 sequences, with just over 50% found just once. The sample was blood. Receptor source: a woman in her sixties in good health.

The chain joins TRBV12-3 or TRBV12-4 to TRBJ1-1, with TRBD1 matching 9 bases. J lost 0 bases, V lost 6 bases, and 5 bases had no gene match. There are 15 residues in the CDR3. The CDR3: CASRATGGMNTEAFF. For the CDR3, the DNA is TGTGCCAGCAGGGCGACAGGGGGTATGAACACTGAAGCTTTCTTT.

This clonotype came up many times. The chain joins TRBV27 to TRBJ1-1, with D unresolved. Trimming cost V 0 bases and J 10 bases, with 15 bases left between them. This CDR3 contains 14 residues. The germline V gene encodes CDR1 MNHEY and CDR2 SMNVEV (reference sequence). The CDR3 sequence: CASSLSGGARGAFF. CDR3 DNA: TGTGCCAGCAGTTTATCCGGCGGAGCTCGGGGAGCTTTCTTT.

The genes are TRBV7-9 and TRBJ1-1; 8 bases line up with TRBD1. CDR3 length equals 15 residues. Unmatched junction bases numbered 5, after V lost 5 bases and J lost 0 bases. Germline CDR1 and CDR2: SEHNR and FQNEAQ (reference sequence). CDR3 sequence (DNA): TGTGCCAGCAGCACTGGACAGGGAGTGAACACTGAAGCTTTCTTT. Translation gives CASSTGQGVNTEAFF.

This clonotype was detected only a few times. The chain employs TRBV13 and TRBJ2-3; no clear D. Trimming took 4 bases from V and 5 from J, leaving 13 bases between them. Germline V gene sequence: CDR1 PRHDT, CDR2 FYEKMQ (reference sequence). The CDR3 has 14 amino acids. As DNA, the CDR3 is TGTGCCAGCAGCTGGGCGGCCTTCCTAGATACGCAGTATTTT. Protein sequence: CASSWAAFLDTQYF.

This clonotype is a singleton in its sample. This rearrangement joins TRBV20-1 to TRBJ2-7; 11 bases fit TRBD2. Germline CDR1 and CDR2: DFQATT and SNEGSKA (reference sequence). This CDR3 has 14 residues. V trimming: 3 bases; J trimming: 7 bases; junction bases outside the gene matches: 8. Here the CDR3 DNA reads TGCAGTGCTAGGGGTAGCGGGAGGGATAATGAGCAGTACTTC. This codes for CSARGSGRDNEQYF.

The rearrangement uses TRBV4-3 and TRBJ2-7, with 11 positions matching TRBD2. With 2 bases clipped from V and 2 bases from J, the junction kept 17 bases outside the gene matches. In germline, CDR1 is LGHNA, CDR2 YSLEER. This CDR3 has 20 amino acids. The CDR3 is CASSQTSLAGGNERAYEQYF. Written as DNA, the CDR3 is TGCGCCAGCAGCCAAACAAGTCTAGCGGGAGGCAACGAAAGAGCCTACGAGCAGTACTTC.

The rearrangement uses TRBV24-1 and TRBJ2-3; 9 bases are shared with TRBD1. The CDR3 has 14 amino acids. V was clipped by 5 bases and J by 4 bases; unmatched bases: 3. Germline-derived CDR1 and CDR2 are KGHDR and SFDVKD. DNA of the CDR3: TGTGCCACCAGTGGGGGACAGGGCCCAGATACGCAGTATTTT. Translated: CATSGGQGPDTQYF.

The chain couples TRBV12-3 or TRBV12-4 to TRBJ1-6; D possibly corresponds to TRBD1 (6 bases). V was shortened by 3 bases and J by 2 bases, with 8 bases between the two germline ends. The CDR3 sequence is 15 residues long. The CDR3 DNA sequence: TGTGCCAGCAGTTTCAGGGGACCCTATAATTCACCCCTCCACTTT. This sequence encodes CASSFRGPYNSPLHF.

V usage is TRBV20-1 and J usage is TRBJ2-5; D is perhaps TRBD2 (6 bases). The V gene lost 3 bases and the J gene lost 5 bases, with 10 bases spanning the gap. Germline CDR1 and CDR2: DFQATT and SNEGSKA (reference sequence). The CDR3 totals 12 residues. The CDR3 protein is CSASGGLETQYF. The DNA of the CDR3 is TGCAGTGCTAGTGGAGGGTTGGAGACCCAGTACTTC.

This clonotype was found many times. The chain employs TRBV4-3 and TRBJ2-5, with D uncertain. From germline, CDR1 is LGHNA and CDR2 YSLEER. CDR3 size: 13 residues. Trimming took off 2 bases at V and 5 bases at J, with 9 bases between the two ends. The CDR3: CASSQKEDETQYF. DNA for the CDR3: TGCGCCAGCAGCCAAAAAGAAGATGAGACCCAGTACTTC.

This clonotype showed up just a few times. J is TRBJ2-2 and V is TRBV28; D is possibly TRBD1 (6 bases). V lost 6 bases, J lost 4 bases, and 12 bases lay in between. This CDR3 region has 14 residues. Germline loops: CDR1 MDHEN, CDR2 SYDVKM. The CDR3 sequence is CASRYNRVTGELFF. CDR3 bases: TGTGCCAGCAGGTACAACAGGGTCACCGGGGAGCTGTTTTTT. Full variable domain (missing parts from reference TRBV28 and TRBJ2-2): DVKVTQSSRYLVKRTGEKVFLECVQDMDHENMFWYRQDPGLGLRLIYFSYDVKMKEKGDIPEGYSVSREKKERFSLILESASTNQTSMYLCASRYNRVTGELFFGEGSRLTVL.